Presented here are 16 T cell receptor beta chains from one specimen sequenced in a study of blood T cell repertoires in COVID-19. Profiled with immunoSEQ multiplex PCR; TCRdb holds only in-frame clones, not every one. The sample carries about 390,000 clones, 70% to 90% recorded once. The source material was peripheral blood. Source of these receptors: a woman aged 55-75 years with COVID-19, enrolled during active disease.

The chain is built from TRBV28 and TRBJ2-1; 9 bases align to TRBD2. This CDR3 has 19 amino acids. V gave up 3 bases and J gave up 4 bases; unmatched junction bases: 16. CDR1 MDHEN and CDR2 SYDVKM come from the germline V gene. Written as DNA, the CDR3 is TGTGCCAGCAGTTTCCCGACTAGCGGAACATCAAAAGTTTACAATGAGCAGTTCTTC. Protein: CASSFPTSGTSKVYNEQFF.

The chain links TRBV4-1 to TRBJ1-6; no clear D gene. Germline V gives CDR1 MGHRA, CDR2 YSYEKL. CDR3 length: 17 amino acids. V shed 0 bases and J shed 4 bases, with 13 bases lying between them. CDR3 DNA: TGCGCCAGCAGCCAAGATCGGCAGCCTAGGTATAATTCACCCCTCCACTTT. As protein: CASSQDRQPRYNSPLHF.

The gene calls are TRBV6-2 or TRBV6-3 and TRBJ2-7; 7 bases fit TRBD2. Trimming at V came to 5 bases and at J to 5 bases, leaving 0 bases not matched to a gene. The CDR3 covers 11 residues. From germline, CDR1 is MNHEY and CDR2 SVGEGT. The CDR3 DNA sequence: TGTGCCAGCAGTAGCGGGGACGAGCAGTACTTC. It yields the protein CASSSGDEQYF.

The chain combines TRBV11-2 with TRBJ2-2, with TRBD2 matching 15 bases. The V segment lost 5 bases and the J segment 4 bases; nucleotides outside the gene matches: 2. Germline loops: CDR1 SGHAT, CDR2 FQNNGV. CDR3 length equals 16 residues. CDR3 DNA sequence: TGTGCCAGCAGCCGGACTAGCGGGGGGGCCACCGGGGAGCTGTTTTTT. Translating it yields CASSRTSGGATGELFF.

J is TRBJ2-7 and V is TRBV28; 12 bases map to TRBD2. This CDR3 has 16 amino acids. CDR1 and CDR2 from the germline V gene are MDHEN and SYDVKM. With V trimmed by 6 bases and J by 1 base, 7 bases remained unmatched. The CDR3 sequence is CASRLHTSGGSYEQYF. In DNA form, the CDR3 reads TGTGCCAGCAGATTACACACTAGCGGGGGGTCCTACGAGCAGTACTTC.

This chain links TRBV3-1 (or the pseudogene TRBV3-2) with TRBJ1-6; 8 bases align to TRBD1. CDR3 length equals 16 residues. V lost 4 bases, J lost 7 bases, and 9 bases stayed unmatched. Looked up from germline, CDR1 is LGHDT and CDR2 is YNNKEL (reference sequence). As DNA, the CDR3 is TGTGCCAGCAGCCCCAGACAGGGGAGTTTCAATTCACCCCTCCACTTT. As protein: CASSPRQGSFNSPLHF.

V gene TRBV5-1 combines with J gene TRBJ1-4, with D maybe TRBD1 (5 bases). This CDR3 has 15 residues. Germline V gives CDR1 SGHRS, CDR2 YFSETQ. The V and J ends lost 0 bases and 4 bases respectively, with 10 bases between them. CDR3 in amino acids: CASSLAAGLNEKLFF. The CDR3 region has the DNA TGCGCCAGCAGCTTGGCCGCAGGGCTTAATGAAAAACTGTTTTTT.

The chain couples TRBV10-1 to TRBJ2-3; 7 bases align to TRBD1. CDR1 is WNHNN and CDR2 is SYGVQD in the germline V gene (reference sequence). Germline trimming cut 2 bases from V and 0 bases from J; bases unmatched to any gene: 17. The CDR3 is 20 amino acids. CDR3 amino acids: CASSERPPLGDSPSTDTQYF. In DNA, the CDR3 is TGCGCCAGCAGTGAGCGACCCCCGCTTGGGGACAGTCCTAGCACAGATACGCAGTATTTT.

The table lists this clone with a count of one. The V gene is TRBV6-5, the J gene TRBJ1-6; a possible D gene is TRBD1 (5 bases). The CDR3 sequence is 15 residues long. The V gene's germline CDR1 is MNHEY and CDR2 SVGAGI. Trimming pared 10 bases from V and 9 bases from J, leaving 22 bases between. In nucleotides, the CDR3 is TGTGCCACCCGGGCGGGGATCGGGGGACTTTCACCCCTCCACTTT. This encodes CATRAGIGGLSPLHF.

V usage is TRBV5-1 and J usage is TRBJ2-7, with D hard to call. The V end was cut by 3 bases, the J end by 3 bases, with 7 bases between. CDR3 length: 12 amino acids. Germline V gene lookup returns CDR1 SGHRS and CDR2 YFSETQ. The CDR3 nucleotides read TGCGCCAGCAGCTCCAACAACTACGAGCAGTACTTC. This codes for CASSSNNYEQYF. The full variable domain, its missing parts supplied by reference TRBV5-1 and TRBJ2-7, is KAGVTQTPRYLIKTRGQQVTLSCSPISGHRSVSWYQQTPGQGLQFLFEYFSETQRNKGNFPGRFSGRQFSNSRSEMNVSTLELGDSALYLCASSSNNYEQYFGPGTRLTVT.

The CDR3 DNA reads as TGTGCCAGCTCACCACCGGGACAGGGCAGATTGGATGAGCAGTTCTTC. As protein: CASSPPGQGRLDEQFF. This chain connects TRBV18 to TRBJ2-1, with 9 bases lining up with TRBD1. CDR1 and CDR2 (germline): KGHSH, LQKENI. With 0 bases clipped from V and 8 bases from J, the junction kept 8 bases outside the gene matches. CDR3 length: 16 amino acids.

The chain joins TRBV5-1 to TRBJ1-2; 9 bases align to TRBD1. The CDR3 has 15 amino acids. Germline lookup yields CDR1 SGHRS and CDR2 YFSETQ. V was clipped by 3 bases and J by 3 bases; unmatched bases: 6. Here the CDR3 reads CASSWGTGKDYGYTF. Written as DNA, the CDR3 is TGCGCCAGCAGCTGGGGGACAGGGAAAGACTATGGCTACACCTTC.

This sequence joins TRBV19 and TRBJ2-7, with 8 nucleotides matching TRBD1. The CDR3 contains 14 residues. V trimming: 8 bases; J trimming: 6 bases; junction bases outside the gene matches: 12. Germline CDR1 is LNHDA and CDR2 is SQIVND (reference sequence). In DNA form, the CDR3 reads TGTGCCAGTCGTCCGGTGGGACAGGTGGGCGAGCAGTACTTC. Protein product: CASRPVGQVGEQYF.

The J gene is TRBJ1-1, the V gene TRBV10-3; 11 bases match TRBD1. J was trimmed by 14 bases and V by 1 base; bases with no gene match: 3. This CDR3 region has 12 residues. CDR1 and CDR2 (germline): ENHRY, SYGVKD. CDR3 DNA: TGTGCCATCAGTGAGTTAGGGACAGGGGGATTCTTT. It translates to CAISELGTGGFF.

This chain links TRBV5-1 with TRBJ2-1; 9 positions match TRBD2. Germline trimming cut 4 bases from V and 5 bases from J; bases unmatched to any gene: 7. The length of the CDR3 is 15 residues. Per the germline V gene, CDR1 is SGHRS and CDR2 is YFSETQ. As DNA, the CDR3 is TGCGCCAGCAGCGGGCTAGCGGGGTATAACAATGAGCAGTTCTTC. Translating gives CASSGLAGYNNEQFF.

This clone was picked up a small number of times. The chain carries TRBV7-3 and TRBJ1-6; 7 positions agree with TRBD1. CDR3 size: 18 residues. Germline V lookup: CDR1 SGHTA, CDR2 FQGTGA. Germline trimming cut 7 bases from V and 8 bases from J; bases unmatched to any gene: 20. CDR3 amino acids: CASITNPRQGNEDSPLHF. The CDR3 region has the DNA TGTGCCAGCATTACCAACCCCAGACAGGGAAATGAGGATTCACCCCTCCACTTT.